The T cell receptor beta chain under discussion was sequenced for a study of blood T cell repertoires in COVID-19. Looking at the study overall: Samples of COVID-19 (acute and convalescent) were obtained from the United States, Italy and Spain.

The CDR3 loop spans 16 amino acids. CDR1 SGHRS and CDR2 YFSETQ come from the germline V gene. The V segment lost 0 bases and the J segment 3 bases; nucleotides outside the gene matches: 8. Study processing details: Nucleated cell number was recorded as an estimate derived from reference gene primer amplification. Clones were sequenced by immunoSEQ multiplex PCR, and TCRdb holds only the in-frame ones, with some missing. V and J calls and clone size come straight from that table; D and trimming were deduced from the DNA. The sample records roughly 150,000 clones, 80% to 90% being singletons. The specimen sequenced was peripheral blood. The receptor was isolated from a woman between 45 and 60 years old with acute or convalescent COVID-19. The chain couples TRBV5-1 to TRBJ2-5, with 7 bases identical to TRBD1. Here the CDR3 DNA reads TGCGCCAGCAGCTTGGAACCGACAGGGCCCAAAGAGACCCAGTACTTC. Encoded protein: CASSLEPTGPKETQYF. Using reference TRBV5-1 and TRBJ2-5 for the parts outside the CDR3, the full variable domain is KAGVTQTPRYLIKTRGQQVTLSCSPISGHRSVSWYQQTPGQGLQFLFEYFSETQRNKGNFPGRFSGRQFSNSRSEMNVSTLELGDSALYLCASSLEPTGPKETQYFGPGTRLLVL.